The 32 T cell receptor beta chains presented below share a single source sample, sequenced in a study of T-cell memory formation after mild COVID-19. TCRdb analysed the 5' RACE reads with MiXCR anew, one entry per CDR3 protein. Here the sample spans some 50,000 distinct CDR3 sequences, approximately 12% being singletons. The sequencing input was PBMCs or a T cell subset sorted from them (not recorded which). These TCRs come from a man aged 18 to 29 who had mild COVID-19 (a few samples of this study predate the infection). Cell type and time point are not known.

This chain joins TRBV29-1 and TRBJ2-7; 9 bases are a match to TRBD1. V shed 7 bases and J 3 bases; nucleotides not matched to a gene: 4. The germline V gene has CDR1 SQVTM and CDR2 ANQGSEA. The CDR3 totals 12 residues. CDR3 sequence: CSARQGVYEQYF. The CDR3 DNA sequence: TGCAGCGCCCGACAGGGGGTCTACGAGCAGTACTTC.

The chain uses TRBV18 and TRBJ2-7; the match to TRBD2 covers 7 bases. Germline V lookup: CDR1 KGHSH, CDR2 LQKENI. V was pared by 3 bases and J by 3 bases, with 8 bases of the junction left unmatched. This CDR3 is 15 amino acids long. The CDR3 DNA is TGTGCCAGCTCACCGCCCGGCGGGGGTCGCTACGAGCAGTACTTC. Amino acid sequence: CASSPPGGGRYEQYF.

With regard to this clonotype: Given a much more abundant clone one base away, this may be a read error. The final CDR3 position lacks the conserved phenylalanine or tryptophan, pointing to a likely read error. DNA for the CDR3: TGTGCCAGCAGTGAATATGATCAGGGAGTCCACTACGAGCAGTACTTA. This sequence encodes CASSEYDQGVHYEQYL. J is TRBJ2-7 and V is TRBV25-1; the D call may be TRBD1 or TRBD2 (5 bases each). This CDR3 is built from 16 residues. Germline assignment: CDR1 MGHDK and CDR2 SYGVNS. Trimming removed 0 bases at V and 3 bases at J, with 15 bases between.

The chain has TRBV5-6 and TRBJ2-5; D is unclear. CDR3 length: 12 residues. Germline CDR1 and CDR2: SGHDT and YYEEEE. The ends were cut back, 0 bases at V and 5 bases at J, with 5 bases in the middle. CDR3 loop: CASSLESETQYF. As DNA, the CDR3 is TGTGCCAGCAGCTTGGAGTCGGAGACCCAGTACTTC.

The table lists this clonotype with many counts. The chain combines TRBV5-1 with TRBJ2-3; D might be TRBD1 or TRBD2, each matching 5 bases. Germline CDR1 SGHRS, CDR2 YFSETQ. V lost 7 bases and J lost 6, with 15 bases in between. The CDR3 length is 13 residues. The CDR3, as DNA: TGCGCCAGCCGGGACGTAAACGAGGATACGCAGTATTTT. Its translation is CASRDVNEDTQYF. The variable domain in full, with the rest retrieved from reference TRBV5-1 and TRBJ2-3, is KAGVTQTPRYLIKTRGQQVTLSCSPISGHRSVSWYQQTPGQGLQFLFEYFSETQRNKGNFPGRFSGRQFSNSRSEMNVSTLELGDSALYLCASRDVNEDTQYFGPGTRLTVL.

This clonotype appeared a few times. A much larger clone differs from this one at a single base, so this may be a read error. This sequence joins TRBV12-3 or TRBV12-4 and TRBJ2-1, with D perhaps TRBD1 (6 bases). There are 13 residues in the CDR3. DNA of the CDR3: TGTGCCAGCAGTTTCGGCAGGGGCAATGCGCAGTTCTTC. It codes for CASSFGRGNAQFF.

This clonotype has more than one count but fewer than ten. The rearrangement uses TRBV28 and TRBJ2-7; 7 bases match TRBD1. CDR3 length: 12 amino acids. CDR1 and CDR2 (germline): MDHEN, SYDVKM. V trimming: 6 bases; J trimming: 3 bases; junction bases outside the gene matches: 2. Written as DNA, the CDR3 is TGTGCCAGCAGCGACAGGGTCTACGAGCAGTACGTC. Translation gives CASSDRVYEQYV.

The chain is built from TRBV7-9 and TRBJ1-1, with unresolved D. V was shortened by 4 bases and J by 6 bases, with 9 bases between the two germline ends. Per the germline V gene, CDR1 is SEHNR and CDR2 is FQNEAQ (reference sequence). There are 12 residues in the CDR3. The chain's CDR3 is CASSSGVAEAFF. CDR3 coding DNA: TGTGCCAGCAGCTCAGGTGTAGCTGAAGCTTTCTTT.

The rearrangement uses TRBV5-1 and TRBJ2-7; D is unclear. Trimming cost V 1 base and J 2 bases, with 10 bases left between them. In germline, CDR1 is SGHRS, CDR2 YFSETQ. This CDR3 is 14 amino acids long. The CDR3 DNA reads as TGCGCCAGCAGCTTGTACAGAGGTGCCTACGAGCAGTACTTC. Translated, it gives CASSLYRGAYEQYF. The variable domain in full, with the rest retrieved from reference TRBV5-1 and TRBJ2-7, is KAGVTQTPRYLIKTRGQQVTLSCSPISGHRSVSWYQQTPGQGLQFLFEYFSETQRNKGNFPGRFSGRQFSNSRSEMNVSTLELGDSALYLCASSLYRGAYEQYFGPGTRLTVT.

This clonotype was detected once. The chain employs TRBV12-3 or TRBV12-4 and TRBJ1-6; D gene ambiguous. The CDR3 contains 12 residues. V shed 6 bases and J shed 6 bases, with 6 bases lying between them. CDR3 DNA: TGTGCCAGCAGCTACACTAATTCACCCCTCCACTTT. It yields the protein CASSYTNSPLHF.

Written as DNA, the CDR3 is TGTGCCAGCACGGCAGGGGACAATCAGCCCCAGCATTTT. Translation: CASTAGDNQPQHF. The chain has TRBV7-2 and TRBJ1-5; maybe TRBD1 (6 bases). Germline V lookup: CDR1 SGHTA, CDR2 FQGNSA. CDR3 size: 13 residues. Trimming pared 7 bases from V and 3 bases from J, leaving 10 bases between.

A few counts support this clonotype. The chain links TRBV19 to TRBJ2-6; D possibly corresponds to TRBD2 (5 bases). Germline V gene data show CDR1 as LNHDA and CDR2 as SQIVND (reference sequence). The CDR3 has 17 amino acids. V dropped 4 bases and J dropped 0 bases, with 13 bases sitting between them. CDR3 sequence (DNA): TGTGCCAGTAGTAATTGGGAGCGGAGCTCTGGGGCCAACGTCCTGACTTTC. Translation gives CASSNWERSSGANVLTF.

Worth noting for this clonotype: A clone one base away is much larger, so this may be a read error. The rearrangement uses TRBV24-1 and TRBJ1-1; 8 nucleotides match TRBD1. The CDR3 is 15 residues long. Per the germline V gene, CDR1 is KGHDR and CDR2 is SFDVKD. The CDR3 protein is CASSDSGQGNTEAFF. The CDR3 DNA reads TGTGCCTCCAGTGATTCCGGACAGGGAAACACTGAAGCTTTCTTT.

This clonotype was counted a few times. The J gene is TRBJ2-3, the V gene TRBV7-9; possibly TRBD2 for D (5 bases). V lost 5 bases and J 0 bases, leaving 12 bases between the germline ends. The CDR3 totals 15 residues. Germline V gene sequence: CDR1 SEHNR, CDR2 FQNEAQ (reference sequence). Written as DNA, the CDR3 is TGTGCCAGCAGCAAAAAAGACTATAGCACAGATACGCAGTATTTT. As protein: CASSKKDYSTDTQYF.

To note about this clonotype: The CDR3 does not close with the conserved phenylalanine or tryptophan, likely indicating a read error. This sequence joins TRBV2 and TRBJ2-2; D gene ambiguous. Germline V gives CDR1 SNHLY, CDR2 FYNNEI. V lost 5 bases and J 5 bases, leaving 9 bases between the germline ends. This CDR3 is built from 13 residues. CDR3 coding DNA: TGTGCCAGCAGTCAAGGAACTACCGGGGAGCTGTTTTCT. This codes for CASSQGTTGELFS.

This clonotype has a handful of counts. The chain combines TRBV28 with TRBJ2-7; D may correspond to TRBD1 or TRBD2 (5 bases each). The CDR3 length is 15 residues. Germline V CDR1 and CDR2: MDHEN, SYDVKM. V lost 3 bases to trimming and J lost 0 bases, with 12 bases between them. This chain's CDR3 is CASSFAPGPSYEQYV. In DNA form, the CDR3 reads TGTGCCAGCAGTTTTGCGCCGGGACCCTCCTACGAGCAGTACGTC.

This clonotype was picked up many times. In nucleotides, the CDR3 is TGTGCCAGCAGTTTTAGGCTAGCGGGGGGTCACTCCTACAATGAGCAGTTCTTC. Amino acid sequence: CASSFRLAGGHSYNEQFF. The chain is built from TRBV12-3 or TRBV12-4 and TRBJ2-1; TRBD2 matches at 11 bases. The CDR3 is 18 amino acids. V lost 3 bases and J lost 0; bases outside the gene matches: 7.

The rearrangement links TRBV5-1 to TRBJ1-2; maybe TRBD1 (5 bases). Germline-derived CDR1 and CDR2 are SGHRS and YFSETQ. V shed 4 bases and J shed 8 bases, with 15 bases lying between them. The CDR3 consists of 13 residues. CDR3 region: CASSRGEVEGYTF. In DNA form, the CDR3 reads TGCGCCAGCAGCCGGGGGGAGGTAGAAGGCTACACCTTC.

The J gene is TRBJ2-5, the V gene TRBV28; 8 nucleotides line up with TRBD2. The V gene end was trimmed by 6 bases and the J gene end by 0 bases; junction bases not matched to a gene: 6. Germline V lookup: CDR1 MDHEN, CDR2 SYDVKM. The CDR3 has 15 amino acids. CDR3 sequence: CASRRASGYQETQYF. CDR3 nucleotides: TGTGCCAGCAGGAGGGCTAGCGGGTACCAAGAGACCCAGTACTTC. The full variable domain, completed using reference TRBV28 and TRBJ2-5, is DVKVTQSSRYLVKRTGEKVFLECVQDMDHENMFWYRQDPGLGLRLIYFSYDVKMKEKGDIPEGYSVSREKKERFSLILESASTNQTSMYLCASRRASGYQETQYFGPGTRLLVL.

This clonotype was picked up a small number of times. V is TRBV2 and J is TRBJ2-2; weak D call: TRBD1 (6 bases). The CDR3 runs to 15 residues. Trimming took 6 bases from V and 3 from J, leaving 14 bases between them. Germline-derived CDR1 and CDR2 are SNHLY and FYNNEI. The DNA for the CDR3 is TGTGCCAGCAGGGTTATACAGGGTTACACCGGGGAGCTGTTTTTT. This translates into CASRVIQGYTGELFF.

This chain joins TRBV11-2 and TRBJ1-1, with 7 bases lining up with TRBD1. The CDR3 covers 13 residues. V gave up 5 bases and J gave up 8 bases; unmatched junction bases: 8. Germline loops: CDR1 SGHAT, CDR2 FQNNGV. In DNA, the CDR3 is TGTGCCAGCAGCGTCGGGGACAGCGGAGAAGCTTTCTTT. This gives the protein CASSVGDSGEAFF.

The V call is TRBV11-2, the J call TRBJ1-2; maybe TRBD1 (6 bases). The CDR3 runs 14 residues. In germline, CDR1 is SGHAT, CDR2 FQNNGV. V was shortened by 6 bases and J by 4 bases, with 15 bases between the two germline ends. In DNA, the CDR3 is TGTGCCAGCAGGACCCTAGGGGGGTTCTATGGCTACACCTTC. Protein: CASRTLGGFYGYTF.

This clonotype was seen ten or more times. This rearrangement joins TRBV4-2 to TRBJ1-5, with D perhaps matching TRBD1 (6 bases). Trimming removed 1 base from V and 7 bases from J, with 17 bases in between. CDR1 is LGHNA and CDR2 is YNFKEQ in the germline V gene. The CDR3 consists of 16 residues. Here the CDR3 DNA reads TGTGCCAGCAGCCAAGTTTCTGGACAGAGAGAGCAGCCCCAGCATTTT. Residues: CASSQVSGQREQPQHF.

This clonotype was picked up many times. The V and J genes are TRBV12-3 or TRBV12-4 and TRBJ2-5; no clear D. The CDR3 sequence is 11 residues long. With 5 bases removed from V and 5 bases from J, the gap between germline ends came to 6 bases. The CDR3 coding sequence is TGTGCCAGCAGTCTGACGGAGACCCAGTACTTC. This gives the protein CASSLTETQYF.

This clonotype was picked up many times. The chain joins TRBV7-2 to TRBJ2-5; TRBD2 matches at 10 bases. CDR3 size: 16 residues. Germline assignment: CDR1 SGHTA and CDR2 FQGNSA. The trim removed 5 bases at V and 5 bases at J, leaving 11 bases unmatched. The CDR3: CASSPLKRGGRETQYF. CDR3 DNA sequence: TGTGCCAGCAGCCCGCTAAAGCGGGGGGGCCGGGAGACCCAGTACTTC.

This clonotype was found a few times. The rearrangement links TRBV20-1 to TRBJ2-5; perhaps TRBD1 as D (6 bases). In germline, CDR1 is DFQATT, CDR2 SNEGSKA (reference sequence). CDR3 size: 13 residues. Trimming cost V 2 bases and J 2 bases, with 9 bases left between them. The CDR3 loop reads CSARSGQQETQYF. The CDR3 nucleotides read TGCAGTGCTAGATCCGGACAGCAAGAGACCCAGTACTTC.

This clonotype has more than one count but fewer than ten. The genes are TRBV6-2 or TRBV6-3 and TRBJ2-1; TRBD2 might be the D (5 bases). This CDR3 is built from 11 residues. V was cut by 8 bases and J by 6 bases, with 8 bases left in between. Germline CDR1 MNHEY, CDR2 SVGEGT. CDR3 residues: CASGLGNEQFF. For the CDR3, the DNA is TGTGCCAGCGGACTGGGCAATGAGCAGTTCTTC.

This clonotype was observed a handful of times. This chain links TRBV4-3 with TRBJ1-4, with D possibly being TRBD1 (6 bases). Trimming cost V 5 bases and J 7 bases, with 23 bases left between them. The CDR3 contains 17 residues. The germline gives CDR1 LGHNA, CDR2 YSLEER. CDR3 DNA: TGCGCCAGCAGCGGAGGCGCGACAGGCGATTCAGCTGAAAAACTGTTTTTT. This codes for CASSGGATGDSAEKLFF.

This clonotype was observed a handful of times. This chain uses TRBV25-1 with TRBJ2-2, with D unresolved. The V end lost 5 bases, the J end lost 3 bases, and 10 bases lay between the germline ends. The germline gives CDR1 MGHDK, CDR2 SYGVNS. The CDR3 sequence is 14 residues long. The CDR3 region is CASSYSSYTGELFF. The CDR3 DNA reads TGTGCCAGCAGTTATTCCAGTTACACCGGGGAGCTGTTTTTT. Full variable domain (remainder filled in from reference TRBV25-1 and TRBJ2-2): EADIYQTPRYLVIGTGKKITLECSQTMGHDKMYWYQQDPGMELHLIHYSYGVNSTEKGDLSSESTVSRIRTEHFPLTLESARPSHTSQYLCASSYSSYTGELFFGEGSRLTVL.

In this sample, this clonotype turned up a few times. This rearrangement joins TRBV4-2 to TRBJ2-5; D is ambiguous. The CDR3 has 13 residues. The V gene lost 1 base and the J gene lost 6 bases, with 9 bases spanning the gap. CDR1 and CDR2 (germline): LGHNA, YNFKEQ. The CDR3 loop reads CASSQGTQQTQYF. Written as DNA, the CDR3 is TGTGCCAGCAGCCAAGGGACCCAGCAGACCCAGTACTTC.

This clonotype has a handful of counts. This chain connects TRBV30 to TRBJ2-7, with a possible D match to TRBD2 (5 bases). Germline values: CDR1 GTSNPN, CDR2 SVGIG (reference sequence). The CDR3 contains 16 residues. V gave up 3 bases and J gave up 0 bases, with 18 bases separating them. CDR3 in DNA: TGTGCCTGGAGAGACTATACTAGGCTAAACTCCTACGAGCAGTACTTC. Amino acids: CAWRDYTRLNSYEQYF. The whole variable domain, remainder taken from reference TRBV30 and TRBJ2-7, is SQTIHQWPATLVQPVGSPLSLECTVEGTSNPNLYWYRQAAGRGLQLLFYSVGIGQISSEVPQNLSASRPQDRQFILSSKKLLLSDSGFYLCAWRDYTRLNSYEQYFGPGTRLTVT.

The chain joins TRBV11-3 to TRBJ2-1; no firm D call. Germline V gives CDR1 SGHNT, CDR2 YENEEA. CDR3 length: 14 amino acids. V lost 1 base to trimming and J lost 4 bases, with 8 bases between them. CDR3 DNA: TGTGCCAGCAGCTTAGGAGAGGAGTACAATGAGCAGTTCTTC. Its protein is CASSLGEEYNEQFF. Using reference TRBV11-3 and TRBJ2-1 for the parts outside the CDR3, the full variable domain is EAGVVQSPRYKIIEKKQPVAFWCNPISGHNTLYWYLQNLGQGPELLIRYENEEAVDDSQLPKDRFSAERLKGVDSTLKIQPAELGDSAVYLCASSLGEEYNEQFFGPGTRLTVL.